This TCR beta chain was observed in a study of naive and memory T cell subsets. Study conclusions and caveats: Over 85% of naive TCR sequences appeared only once after error correction, unlike memory subsets. The power law exponent of TCR abundance differed between naive and memory cells. Clonotypes here are unpaired alpha or beta chain sequences.

This clonotype was seen only a few times. Its target is unknown. J lost 2 bases, V lost 5 bases, and 10 bases had no gene match. The CDR3 is 16 residues long. CDR1 SQVTM and CDR2 ANQGSEA come from the germline V gene. The beta constant-region primer was an equimolar mix of two oligonucleotides covering TRBC1 and TRBC2. Four rounds of PCR amplified the ligated cDNA using nested alpha and beta constant-region primers plus SP2. MiXCR, applied by TCRdb to the UMI-ligation and nested PCR reads, yields one record per CDR3 protein. The sample holds about 120,000 distinct CDR3 sequences; roughly 36% are singletons and the top ten take roughly 0.86%. From the second PCR step, alpha and beta chains were amplified apart.

The rearrangement links TRBV29-1 to TRBJ2-1; 9 nucleotides align to TRBD2. The TCR originated in a human donor in good health. Sample: central memory CD4+ T cells from blood. CDR3 sequence (DNA): TGCAGCGTTCTAAAGGGTAGCGGGAGCGCCTACAATGAGCAGTTCTTC. It translates to CSVLKGSGSAYNEQFF.